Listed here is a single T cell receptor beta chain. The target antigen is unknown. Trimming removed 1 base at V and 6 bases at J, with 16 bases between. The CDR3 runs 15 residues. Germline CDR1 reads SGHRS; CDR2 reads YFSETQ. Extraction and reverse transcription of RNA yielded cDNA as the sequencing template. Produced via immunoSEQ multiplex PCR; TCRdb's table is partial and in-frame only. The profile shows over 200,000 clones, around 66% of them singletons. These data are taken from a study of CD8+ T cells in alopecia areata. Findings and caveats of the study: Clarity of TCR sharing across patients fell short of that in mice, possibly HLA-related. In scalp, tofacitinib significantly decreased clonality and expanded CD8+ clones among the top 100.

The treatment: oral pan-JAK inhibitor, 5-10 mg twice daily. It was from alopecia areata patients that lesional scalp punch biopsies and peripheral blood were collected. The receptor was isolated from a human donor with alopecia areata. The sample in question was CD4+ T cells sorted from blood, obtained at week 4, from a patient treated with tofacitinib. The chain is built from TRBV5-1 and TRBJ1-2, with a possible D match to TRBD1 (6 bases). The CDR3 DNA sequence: TGCGCCAGCAGCTTGTCAACAGGGAATCCTCATGGCTACACCTTC. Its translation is CASSLSTGNPHGYTF.